The 18 T cell receptor beta chains in this list originate from one sample, sequenced in a study of T cell repertoires in cytomegalovirus infection. TCRdb re-called the reads with MiXCR, one entry per CDR3 protein. The sample includes around 430,000 distinct CDR3 sequences, roughly 43% of them seen just once. Their cognate antigens are unknown. The sample was cultured PBMCs, taken from culture after CMV antigen stimulation. All receptors derive from a human donor in good health (CMV status not recorded). Some clones in this sample may be carry-over from other donors' samples.

The rearrangement joins TRBV27 to TRBJ2-3; the D is unclear. Per germline, CDR1 MNHEY and CDR2 SMNVEV (reference sequence). Between the trimmed V and J ends, which lost 7 bases and 2 bases, there was a span of 13 bases. This CDR3 spans 14 amino acids. The CDR3 DNA follows: TGTGCCAGCAAATCCCTGCAGTACACAGATACGCAGTATTTT. It yields the protein CASKSLQYTDTQYF.

This clonotype has just a few counts. The chain has TRBV12-5 and TRBJ2-1; 13 bases are a match to TRBD2. The length of the CDR3 is 18 residues. CDR1 and CDR2 from the germline V gene are LGHNT and FRNRAP. Trimming cost V 0 bases and J 5 bases; bases outside gene matches: 7. The DNA for the CDR3 is TGTGCTAGTGGTTTGGTACTAGCGGGAGGGCCGATTGACAATGAGCAGTTCTTC. Translation: CASGLVLAGGPIDNEQFF.

The V call is TRBV6-6, the J call TRBJ1-1, with a weak D call TRBD1 (6 bases). The CDR3 runs to 17 residues. Germline loops: CDR1 MNHNY, CDR2 SVGAGI (reference sequence). Trimming left V 7 bases short and J 0 bases short, with 21 bases between. CDR3 coding DNA: TGTGCCAGCAAAGAGAGGGGGGGCGAACCAATGAACACTGAAGCTTTCTTT. This translates into CASKERGGEPMNTEAFF.

V is TRBV12-3 or TRBV12-4 and J is TRBJ1-1; D is perhaps TRBD1 (5 bases). V shed 6 bases and J shed 1 base, with 12 bases lying between them. The CDR3 loop spans 14 amino acids. The CDR3 coding sequence is TGTGCCAGCAGGATAGGGACGGCGAACACTGAAGCTTTCTTT. It specifies CASRIGTANTEAFF.

V usage is TRBV27 and J usage is TRBJ2-1; 11 bases match TRBD2. With 2 bases clipped from V and 15 bases from J, the junction kept 6 bases outside the gene matches. The CDR3 extends over 13 amino acids. CDR1 and CDR2 (germline): MNHEY, SMNVEV (reference sequence). In DNA, the CDR3 is TGTGCCAGCAGTTTAAGGTCACTAGCGGGAGCGTTCTTC. Its translation: CASSLRSLAGAFF.

This clonotype was counted between two and nine times. The genes are TRBV6-2 or TRBV6-3 and TRBJ2-7; D is perhaps TRBD2 (6 bases). Trimming removed 5 bases at V and 5 bases at J, with 19 bases between. From germline, CDR1 is MNHEY and CDR2 SVGEGT. The CDR3 contains 15 residues. In DNA form, the CDR3 reads TGTGCCAGCAGTGGAGGGAGAGTCATAAGCCACGAGCAGTACTTC. Protein sequence: CASSGGRVISHEQYF.

Only a few counts were recorded for this clonotype. This chain connects TRBV7-6 to TRBJ2-5; TRBD2 is a possible D gene (5 bases). Germline V gives CDR1 SGHVS, CDR2 FNYEAQ. Deletions cut 0 bases from V and 5 bases from J, with 10 bases between. CDR3 length: 14 residues. The CDR3: CASSLAYSGETQYF. CDR3 sequence (DNA): TGTGCCAGCAGCTTAGCATACAGCGGCGAGACCCAGTACTTC.

The chain recombines TRBV6-5 with TRBJ2-3, with TRBD1 as a possible D gene (6 bases). The CDR3 spans 14 residues. Germline CDR1 and CDR2: MNHEY and SVGAGI. The V and J ends lost 7 bases and 2 bases respectively, with 13 bases between them. DNA for the CDR3: TGTGCCAGCAAACGGGACACAACCACAGATACGCAGTATTTT. Translating gives CASKRDTTTDTQYF.

This clonotype came up a few times. This sequence joins TRBV30 and TRBJ2-7; D is unresolved. CDR3 length: 11 amino acids. Germline values: CDR1 GTSNPN, CDR2 SVGIG (reference sequence). Between the trimmed V and J ends, which lost 1 base and 6 bases, there was a span of 7 bases. The CDR3 DNA is TGTGCCTGGAGTGCTCTGGGCGAGCAGTACTTC. This translates into CAWSALGEQYF.

The V and J genes are TRBV12-3 or TRBV12-4 and TRBJ2-1; possible D gene TRBD2, 7 bases. CDR3 length: 14 amino acids. Trimming left V 8 bases short and J 6 bases short, with 17 bases between. The CDR3 reads CASGVGGGRNEQFF. The DNA of the CDR3 is TGTGCCAGCGGTGTGGGGGGGGGGCGCAATGAGCAGTTCTTC.

This clonotype has only a few counts. The chain has TRBV7-2 and TRBJ2-1; perhaps TRBD2 as D (6 bases). The CDR3 covers 15 residues. Germline V lookup: CDR1 SGHTA, CDR2 FQGNSA. V was cut by 7 bases and J by 1 base, with 14 bases left in between. CDR3: CASTPVAGSYNEQFF. The CDR3 bases are TGTGCCAGCACCCCAGTTGCGGGGTCCTACAATGAGCAGTTCTTC.

Here the CDR3 reads CSAPAGAKNIQYF. The CDR3 coding sequence is TGCAGTGCCCCAGCGGGTGCCAAAAACATTCAGTACTTC. The chain is built from TRBV20-1 and TRBJ2-4; tentatively, D is TRBD2 (6 bases). The CDR3 runs 13 residues. Germline loops: CDR1 DFQATT, CDR2 SNEGSKA (reference sequence). Between the trimmed V and J ends, which lost 6 bases and 1 base, there was a span of 10 bases.

The chain has TRBV7-8 and TRBJ1-1; unclear D gene. Per the germline V gene, CDR1 is SGHVS and CDR2 is FQNEAQ. The V and J ends lost 4 bases and 4 bases respectively, with 10 bases between them. This CDR3 region has 13 residues. This chain's CDR3 is CASSSHAGTEAFF. In DNA, the CDR3 is TGTGCCAGCAGCTCCCACGCGGGCACTGAAGCTTTCTTT.

V is TRBV6-1 and J is TRBJ1-5, with D possibly matching TRBD1 (6 bases). V lost 1 base and J lost 4, with 11 bases in between. The CDR3 sequence is 15 residues long. Germline CDR1 and CDR2: MNHNS and SASEGT. DNA of the CDR3: TGTGCCAGCAGTGAAGGGAGACAGGCAAATCAGCCCCAGCATTTT. Residues: CASSEGRQANQPQHF.

This clonotype has more than one count but fewer than ten. The chain couples TRBV7-3 to TRBJ1-5; 7 positions agree with TRBD1. Germline loops: CDR1 SGHTA, CDR2 FQGTGA. The CDR3 is 14 residues long. V gave up 6 bases and J gave up 4 bases; unmatched junction bases: 6. For the CDR3, the DNA is TGTGCCAGCAGAGGGACAGACACAAATCAGCCCCAGCATTTT. Protein product: CASRGTDTNQPQHF.

V and J are TRBV18 and TRBJ1-1; D remains ambiguous. V lost 9 bases to trimming and J lost 1 base, with 6 bases between them. The CDR3 length is 11 residues. Germline assignment: CDR1 KGHSH and CDR2 LQKENI. In DNA form, the CDR3 reads TGTGCCAGTACATCGAACACTGAAGCTTTCTTT. Translating it yields CASTSNTEAFF.

This clonotype was seen a handful of times. The chain uses TRBV12-3 or TRBV12-4 and TRBJ1-1; D call uncertain. The CDR3 is 14 amino acids. The V end lost 1 base, the J end lost 1 base, and 7 bases lay between the germline ends. CDR3 in amino acids: CASSLGNPNTEAFF. CDR3 in DNA: TGTGCCAGCAGTTTAGGGAATCCGAACACTGAAGCTTTCTTT.

The chain recombines TRBV19 with TRBJ2-1; TRBD1 is a possible D gene (6 bases). The V gene lost 0 bases and the J gene lost 6 bases, with 6 bases spanning the gap. CDR1 and CDR2 from the germline V gene are LNHDA and SQIVND (reference sequence). The length of the CDR3 is 13 residues. The CDR3 reads CASSIDRGNEQFF. The CDR3 region has the DNA TGTGCCAGTAGTATAGACAGGGGCAATGAGCAGTTCTTC.